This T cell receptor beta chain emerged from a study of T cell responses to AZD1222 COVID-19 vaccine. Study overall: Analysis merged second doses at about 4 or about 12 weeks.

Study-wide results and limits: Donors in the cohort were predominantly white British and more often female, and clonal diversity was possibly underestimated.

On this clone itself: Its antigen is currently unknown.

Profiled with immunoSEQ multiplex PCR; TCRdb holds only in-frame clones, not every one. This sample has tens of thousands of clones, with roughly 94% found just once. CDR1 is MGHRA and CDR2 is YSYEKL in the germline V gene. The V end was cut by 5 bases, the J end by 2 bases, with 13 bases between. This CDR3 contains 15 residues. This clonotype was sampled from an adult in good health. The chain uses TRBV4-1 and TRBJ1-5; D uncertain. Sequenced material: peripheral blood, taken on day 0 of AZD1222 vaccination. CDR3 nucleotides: TGCGCCAGCAGCTCGACTGAGGTCCGCAATCAGCCCCAGCATTTT. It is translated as CASSSTEVRNQPQHF.